This T cell receptor beta chain is from a study of technical replicates of blood from a handful of donors. This CDR3 is 15 amino acids long. Germline-derived CDR1 and CDR2 are MDHEN and SYDVKM. With V trimmed by 3 bases and J by 6 bases, 7 bases remained unmatched. Some clones are missing from TCRdb's copy, which holds only in-frame ones; the method was immunoSEQ multiplex PCR. The sample has tens of thousands of clones, just under 95% seen once. Sequencing input: T cells isolated from PBMCs. This sequence joins TRBV28 and TRBJ1-5, with 8 bases that match TRBD1. The TCR originated in a human donor in good health. In nucleotides, the CDR3 is TGTGCCAGCAGTTTCTTCGGACAGGGTGGTCAGCCCCAGCATTTT. It yields the protein CASSFFGQGGQPQHF.